The T cell receptor beta chain described here comes from a study of blood T cell repertoires in COVID-19. The wider study: Samples came from the United States, Italy and Spain, spanning acute and convalescent COVID-19. T cells, B-cell-depleted T cells, or PBMCs supplied cDNA or gDNA.

V lost 0 bases, J lost 1 base, and 0 bases stayed unmatched. This CDR3 contains 14 residues. Germline V gives CDR1 MNHEY, CDR2 SVGEGT. Per the original methods: Reference gene primer amplification yielded estimated nucleated cell counts. Measured with immunoSEQ multiplex PCR; TCRdb has only the in-frame clones, and not every one. That table is the source of V, J and clone size, and D and trimming were worked out from the DNA. The data contain roughly 110,000 clones, roughly 89% of them seen just once; the ten biggest clones take up 19%. Sequenced material: peripheral blood. The chain uses TRBV6-2 or TRBV6-3 and TRBJ2-7; 7 bases map to TRBD2. The sequence was obtained from a human donor with acute or convalescent COVID-19. The donor label of this sample is uncertain. The CDR3 protein is CASSYSGGSYEQYF. The CDR3 DNA reads as TGTGCCAGCAGTTACTCGGGGGGGTCCTACGAGCAGTACTTC.